This TCR beta chain was sequenced during a study of cytomegalovirus exposure and HLA in healthy donors. This clone was counted a few times. Its specificity is not known. This PCR relied on a set of 60 Vbeta primers and 13 Jbeta primers. The data were produced by immunoSEQ multiplex PCR, yet TCRdb's version contains in-frame clones alone and is incomplete. This table has approximately 150,000 clones, about 80% appearing once. Points from the study as a whole: Data from an earlier analysis indicated that most TCR beta V segments were productive either about 90% or about 30% of the time. The study labeled fewer than 200 TCR beta chains cytomegalovirus-associated.

The clonotype originates from a man under 40 in good health and CMV-seronegative. The sample consisted of PBMCs.

CDR3 residues: CASSYSEVRTDTQYF. The CDR3 region has the DNA TGTGCCAGCAGTTACTCGGAGGTCCGCACAGATACGCAGTATTTT. The rearrangement links TRBV6-5 to TRBJ2-3; a weak D match, TRBD2 (5 bases). The V gene's germline CDR1 is MNHEY and CDR2 SVGAGI. V lost 0 bases and J lost 1, with 8 bases in between. This CDR3 comprises 15 residues.